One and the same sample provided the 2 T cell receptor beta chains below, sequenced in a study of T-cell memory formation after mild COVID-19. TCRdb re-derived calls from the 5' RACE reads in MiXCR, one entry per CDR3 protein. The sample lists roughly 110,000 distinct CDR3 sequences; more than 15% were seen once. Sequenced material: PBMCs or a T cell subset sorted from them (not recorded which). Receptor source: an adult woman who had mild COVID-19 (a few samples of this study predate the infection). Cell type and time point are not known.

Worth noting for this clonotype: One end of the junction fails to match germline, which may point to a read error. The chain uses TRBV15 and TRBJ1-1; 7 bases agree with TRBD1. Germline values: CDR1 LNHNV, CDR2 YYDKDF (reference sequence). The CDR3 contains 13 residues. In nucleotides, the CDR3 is TGTGTCACCAGCAACAGGGGGAACACTGAAGCTTTCTTT. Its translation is CVTSNRGNTEAFF. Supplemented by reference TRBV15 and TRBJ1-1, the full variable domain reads DAMVIQNPRYQVTQFGKPVTLSCSQTLNHNVMYWYQQKSSQAPKLLFHYYDKDFNNEADTPDNFQSRRPNTSFCFLDIRSPGLGDTAMYLCVTSNRGNTEAFFGQGTRLTVV.

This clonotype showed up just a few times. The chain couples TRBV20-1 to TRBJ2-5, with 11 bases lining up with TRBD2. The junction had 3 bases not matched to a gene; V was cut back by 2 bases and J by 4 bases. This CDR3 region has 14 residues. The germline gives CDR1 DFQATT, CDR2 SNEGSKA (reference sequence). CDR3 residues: CSARLAGGSETQYF. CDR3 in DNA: TGCAGTGCTAGACTAGCGGGAGGTTCAGAGACCCAGTACTTC.